The present TCR beta chain was sequenced within a study of cytomegalovirus exposure and HLA in healthy donors. Broader study findings: Later analysis identified a missense DCLRE1C variant that was linked to TCR beta V- and J-gene trimming.

Comments on this clone: The target antigen is unknown.

Germline V CDR1 and CDR2: LGHNA, YSLEER. The CDR3 contains 16 residues. The V gene lost 3 bases and the J gene lost 6 bases, with 15 bases spanning the gap. Primers: 60 Vbeta forward and 13 Jbeta reverse. Repertoires were generated with immunoSEQ multiplex PCR, while TCRdb's copy carries only in-frame clones and drops some. The data show 150,000 to 200,000 clones, with 80% seen just once and around an eighth held by the top ten. V gene TRBV4-3 combines with J gene TRBJ1-6; the D gene is possibly TRBD1 (6 bases). Sequencing was performed on PBMCs. This TCR was sampled from a woman aged 40 to 50 in good health and CMV-seronegative. The CDR3, as DNA: TGCGCCAGCAGCCAGCAGGGGTGGGTTCCTAATTCACCCCTCCACTTT. Residues: CASSQQGWVPNSPLHF.